These T cell receptor beta chains were read from a single sample in a study of blood T cell repertoires in COVID-19. The repertoire was sequenced with immunoSEQ multiplex PCR; TCRdb's copy has only in-frame clones and lacks some. The sample contains 270,000 or so clones, 80% to 85% of which appear only once. The material sequenced was PBMCs or T cells enriched from blood (not recorded which). Every receptor here comes from a man aged 50 or older who had recovered from COVID-19. CDR3s include the opening cysteine and the closing phenylalanine or tryptophan. The order of the fields is clone size, V gene, J gene, D gene, CDR3 protein, CDR3 DNA. A D gene is named only where the DNA matches it firmly. Size is omitted from some rows. Given values are once, few, many or a class for expanded clones.

NA	TRBV10-1	TRBJ2-1	TRBD1	CASSQGTGGSYNEQFF	TGCGCCAGCAGTCAAGGGACAGGGGGTTCCTACAATGAGCAGTTCTTC
once	TRBV10-3	TRBJ2-7	TRBD1	CAISENRGDEQYF	TGTGCCATCAGTGAAAACAGGGGGGATGAGCAGTACTTC
NA	TRBV27	TRBJ2-7	NA	CASSLFNQGKGEQYF	TGTGCCAGCAGTTTATTTAACCAGGGAAAGGGTGAGCAGTACTTC
NA	TRBV10-3	TRBJ2-1	NA	CAISDPMEDRNEQFF	TGTGCCATCAGTGACCCAATGGAGGACCGCAATGAGCAGTTCTTC
NA	TRBV12-5	TRBJ2-5	TRBD2	CASGPGTSGRPPPETQYF	TGTGCTAGTGGCCCTGGCACTAGCGGACGCCCCCCCCCGGAGACCCAGTACTTC
NA	TRBV6-5	TRBJ2-5	TRBD1	CASTPQGAWETQYF	TGTGCCAGCACCCCACAGGGGGCATGGGAGACCCAGTACTTC
NA	TRBV28	TRBJ2-2	TRBD2	CASSLKSAGGLKAGELFF	TGTGCCAGCAGTTTAAAGTCTGCGGGAGGTTTGAAGGCCGGGGAGCTGTTTTTT
NA	TRBV9	TRBJ2-4	TRBD2	CASSRLAGEAKNIQYF	TGTGCCAGCAGTAGACTAGCGGGAGAGGCCAAAAACATTCAGTACTTC
few	TRBV5-1	TRBJ2-5	TRBD1	CASSPTGGETQYF	TGCGCCAGCAGCCCGACAGGGGGAGAGACCCAGTACTTC
NA	TRBV19	TRBJ1-5	TRBD1	CASSRTGGAWQPQHF	TGTGCCAGTAGTAGGACAGGGGGCGCGTGGCAGCCCCAGCATTTT
few	TRBV11-2	TRBJ2-7	TRBD2	CASSLDPSGSYEQYF	TGTGCCAGCAGCTTAGACCCCAGCGGGAGCTACGAGCAGTACTTC
NA	TRBV2	TRBJ2-5	TRBD2	CASSEARRESGETQYF	TGTGCCAGCAGTGAAGCGCGGCGGGAGTCAGGAGAGACCCAGTACTTC
few	TRBV24-1	TRBJ2-3	NA	CATSDLPFGVSTDTQYF	TGTGCCACCAGTGATTTGCCGTTCGGGGTGAGCACAGATACGCAGTATTTT
NA	TRBV5-1	TRBJ2-7	NA	CASSAGVQYEQYF	TGCGCCAGCAGCGCCGGGGTTCAATACGAGCAGTACTTC
NA	TRBV7-2	TRBJ2-7	TRBD2	CASSLRGLAGAYEQYF	TGTGCCAGCAGCTTAAGGGGACTAGCGGGAGCTTACGAGCAGTACTTC
once	TRBV27	TRBJ1-2	NA	CASSFSLGAGSGYTF	TGTGCCAGCAGTTTTTCGCTGGGGGCCGGCTCGGGCTACACCTTC
NA	TRBV18	TRBJ1-6	NA	CASSPSGGDSPLHF	TGTGCCAGCTCACCATCGGGGGGAGACTCACCCCTCCACTTT
NA	TRBV2	TRBJ1-6	NA	CARGSEMNSPLHF	TGTGCCCGAGGGAGCGAAATGAATTCACCCCTCCACTTT
NA	TRBV10-2	TRBJ2-3	NA	CASSAGTGVTQYF	TGCGCCAGCAGTGCCGGGACGGGGGTTACGCAGTATTTT
NA	TRBV18	TRBJ1-1	TRBD1	CASSPRTGMNTEAFF	TGTGCCAGCTCTCCCAGGACAGGGATGAACACTGAAGCTTTCTTT
NA	TRBV6-2/TRBV6-3	TRBJ2-7	NA	CASSFAGIGEQYF	TGTGCCAGCAGCTTCGCGGGGATCGGCGAGCAGTACTTC
NA	TRBV19	TRBJ2-7	NA	CASRNSGSSYEQYF	TGTGCCAGTAGGAACAGCGGGTCCAGCTACGAGCAGTACTTC
NA	TRBV6-5	TRBJ2-5	TRBD2	CASSGGAGQETQYF	TGTGCCAGCTCGGGGGGGGCGGGCCAAGAGACCCAGTACTTC
NA	TRBV27	TRBJ1-2	TRBD1	CASSRTGGNYGYTF	TGTGCCAGCAGTCGGACAGGGGGCAACTATGGCTACACCTTC
NA	TRBV4-1	TRBJ1-1	NA	CASILPGGRGAFF	TGCGCCAGCATCCTCCCGGGGGGGAGGGGAGCTTTCTTT
once	TRBV11-3	TRBJ1-2	NA	CASSATGVPQANYGYTF	TGTGCCAGCAGCGCAACGGGGGTCCCCCAAGCTAACTATGGCTACACCTTC
NA	TRBV7-8	TRBJ2-2	TRBD2	CASSLSGTPGSLANTGELFF	TGTGCCAGCAGCCTCAGCGGGACTCCCGGATCCCTTGCGAACACCGGGGAGCTGTTTTTT
NA	TRBV3-1/TRBV3-2	TRBJ2-7	NA	CASSYGLSSSYEQYF	TGTGCCAGCAGTTACGGACTATCCAGCTCCTACGAGCAGTACTTC
NA	TRBV5-4	TRBJ1-6	TRBD1	CASRPDRGGNSPLHF	TGTGCCAGCAGACCAGACAGGGGCGGGAATTCACCCCTCCACTTT
few	TRBV7-7	TRBJ2-5	TRBD2	CASSSTLTSSLFQETQYF	TGTGCTAGCAGCTCTACATTGACTAGCAGTCTTTTCCAAGAGACCCAGTACTTC
NA	TRBV5-4	TRBJ2-1	NA	CASSLPLKESNEQFF	TGTGCCAGCAGCTTGCCGCTAAAGGAGTCGAATGAGCAGTTCTTC